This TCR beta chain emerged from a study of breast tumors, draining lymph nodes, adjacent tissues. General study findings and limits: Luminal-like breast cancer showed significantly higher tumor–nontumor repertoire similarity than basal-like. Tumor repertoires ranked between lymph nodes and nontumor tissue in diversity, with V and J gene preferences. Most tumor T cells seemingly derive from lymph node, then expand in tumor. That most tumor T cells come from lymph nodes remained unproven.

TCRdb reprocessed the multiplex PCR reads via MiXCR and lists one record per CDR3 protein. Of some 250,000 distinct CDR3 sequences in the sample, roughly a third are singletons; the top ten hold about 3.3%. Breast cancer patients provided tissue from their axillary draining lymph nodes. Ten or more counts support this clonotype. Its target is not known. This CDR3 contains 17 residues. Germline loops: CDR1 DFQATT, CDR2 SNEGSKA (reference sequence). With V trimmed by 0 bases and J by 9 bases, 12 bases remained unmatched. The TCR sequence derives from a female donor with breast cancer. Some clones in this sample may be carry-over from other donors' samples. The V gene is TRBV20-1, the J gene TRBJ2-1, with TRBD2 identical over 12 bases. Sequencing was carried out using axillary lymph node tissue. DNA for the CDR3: TGCAGTGCTAGAGAATTTGGCGCTAGCGGGAGGGCGACTGAGCAGTTCTTC. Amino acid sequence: CSAREFGASGRATEQFF.